This T cell receptor beta chain was sequenced in a study of T cell responses to AZD1222 COVID-19 vaccine. Method: immunoSEQ multiplex PCR; TCRdb's copy keeps in-frame clones and lacks some. The repertoire holds about 130,000 clones, with around 92% as singletons. V was pared by 2 bases and J by 3 bases, with 8 bases between. Germline-derived CDR1 and CDR2 are MGHDK and SYGVNS. The CDR3 has 13 residues. Researchers grouped second doses given at about 4 or about 12 weeks into one pool. The sequence derives from an adult who received the AZD1222 COVID-19 vaccine. The V call is TRBV25-1, the J call TRBJ2-7; tentative D call: TRBD2 (6 bases). The material sequenced was peripheral blood, taken 28 days after the second AZD1222 dose. In DNA, the CDR3 is TGTGCCAGCAGTGAAGGCGGGATCTACGAGCAGTACTTC. Its protein is CASSEGGIYEQYF.